A selection of T cell receptor beta chains follows, all from one sample in a study of Tregs in tolerant kidney transplant recipients. Method: immunoSEQ multiplex PCR; TCRdb's copy keeps in-frame clones and lacks some. The sample includes tens of thousands of clones, 98% of them seen just once. The source material was CD4+ T cells from blood, sampled before the transplant. The source is a human donor who received a combined kidney and bone marrow transplant. CDR3s include the opening cysteine and the closing phenylalanine or tryptophan. A D gene is named only where the DNA matches it firmly. For some rows the clone size is stated as once, few or many, or as a class when expanded; others skip it.

clone size: .
CDR3 length: 15
J gene: TRBJ2-2
D gene: .
V gene: TRBV7-2
CDR3 protein: CASSFLQGNTGELFF
CDR3 DNA: TGTGCCAGCAGCTTTCTCCAGGGAAACACCGGGGAGCTGTTTTTT

clone size: .
CDR3 length: 12
J gene: TRBJ1-5
D gene: .
V gene: TRBV27
CDR3 protein: CASGKGRTPQHF
CDR3 DNA: TGTGCCAGCGGCAAGGGGCGGACGCCCCAGCATTTT

clone size: .
CDR3 length: 14
J gene: TRBJ1-3
D gene: .
V gene: TRBV2
CDR3 protein: CASRAGYTGNTIYF
CDR3 DNA: TGTGCCAGCAGGGCAGGCTACACTGGAAACACCATATATTTT

clone size: .
CDR3 length: 14
J gene: TRBJ2-7
D gene: .
V gene: TRBV15
CDR3 protein: CATSGSGEAYEQYF
CDR3 DNA: TGTGCCACCAGCGGGTCGGGAGAGGCCTACGAGCAGTACTTC

clone size: .
CDR3 length: 15
J gene: TRBJ2-6
D gene: .
V gene: TRBV2
CDR3 protein: CASSGRTAGANVLTF
CDR3 DNA: TGTGCCAGCAGTGGGAGGACGGCTGGGGCCAACGTCCTGACTTTC

clone size: .
CDR3 length: 15
J gene: TRBJ2-1
D gene: TRBD1
V gene: TRBV19
CDR3 protein: CASSRLGQGTNEQFF
CDR3 DNA: TGTGCCAGTAGTCGTCTGGGACAGGGGACGAATGAGCAGTTCTTC

clone size: .
CDR3 length: 14
J gene: TRBJ2-3
D gene: .
V gene: TRBV28
CDR3 protein: CASSSPNRADTQYF
CDR3 DNA: TGTGCCAGCAGTTCCCCCAATCGGGCAGATACGCAGTATTTT

clone size: .
CDR3 length: 16
J gene: TRBJ1-2
D gene: TRBD1
V gene: TRBV9
CDR3 protein: CASSVATGGQEYGYTF
CDR3 DNA: TGTGCCAGCAGCGTAGCTACAGGGGGCCAGGAGTATGGCTACACCTTC

clone size: once
CDR3 length: 15
J gene: TRBJ2-7
D gene: TRBD1
V gene: TRBV29-1
CDR3 protein: CSVVKGADGSYEQYF
CDR3 DNA: TGCAGCGTTGTCAAGGGGGCCGACGGTTCCTACGAGCAGTACTTC

clone size: .
CDR3 length: 15
J gene: TRBJ2-2
D gene: .
V gene: TRBV9
CDR3 protein: CASSVDGRIPGELFF
CDR3 DNA: TGTGCCAGCAGCGTTGACGGGAGAATCCCCGGGGAGCTGTTTTTT

clone size: .
CDR3 length: 14
J gene: TRBJ2-1
D gene: .
V gene: TRBV4-3
CDR3 protein: CASSQDGIYNEQFF
CDR3 DNA: TGCGCCAGCAGCCAAGACGGGATATACAATGAGCAGTTCTTC

clone size: .
CDR3 length: 14
J gene: TRBJ1-2
D gene: TRBD1
V gene: TRBV7-9
CDR3 protein: CASSFSGTDVGYTF
CDR3 DNA: TGTGCCAGCAGCTTTTCCGGGACAGATGTTGGCTACACCTTC

clone size: once
CDR3 length: 15
J gene: TRBJ1-4
D gene: TRBD1
V gene: TRBV5-1
CDR3 protein: CASSWVQGANEKLFF
CDR3 DNA: TGCGCCAGCAGCTGGGTACAGGGGGCAAACGAAAAACTGTTTTTT

clone size: .
CDR3 length: 20
J gene: TRBJ1-3
D gene: .
V gene: TRBV19
CDR3 protein: CASSIVGGFYRVSLGDTIYF
CDR3 DNA: TGTGCCAGTAGTATAGTAGGGGGTTTTTACCGGGTTTCACTTGGGGACACCATATATTTT

clone size: .
CDR3 length: 14
J gene: TRBJ2-2
D gene: .
V gene: TRBV11-3
CDR3 protein: CASSRKATLGELFF
CDR3 DNA: TGTGCCAGCAGCAGAAAAGCTACCTTGGGGGAGCTGTTTTTT

clone size: .
CDR3 length: 14
J gene: TRBJ2-2
D gene: .
V gene: TRBV29-1
CDR3 protein: CSTSAGRDTGELFF
CDR3 DNA: TGCAGCACCTCGGCGGGTCGAGACACCGGGGAGCTGTTTTTT

clone size: .
CDR3 length: 18
J gene: TRBJ2-1
D gene: TRBD2
V gene: TRBV4-2
CDR3 protein: CASSQGGTSGRGVHEQFF
CDR3 DNA: TGTGCCAGCAGCCAAGGGGGGACTAGCGGGAGGGGGGTCCATGAGCAGTTCTTC

clone size: .
CDR3 length: 17
J gene: TRBJ1-3
D gene: TRBD1
V gene: TRBV30
CDR3 protein: CAWSGGGQGAYGNTIYF
CDR3 DNA: TGTGCCTGGAGTGGGGGAGGACAGGGGGCTTATGGAAACACCATATATTTT

clone size: .
CDR3 length: 16
J gene: TRBJ1-5
D gene: .
V gene: TRBV19
CDR3 protein: CASSLGVGGENQPQHF
CDR3 DNA: TGTGCCAGTAGCCTGGGTGTTGGAGGAGAAAATCAGCCCCAGCATTTT

clone size: once
CDR3 length: 16
J gene: TRBJ1-5
D gene: .
V gene: TRBV4-1
CDR3 protein: CASKGGPLGQNQPQHF
CDR3 DNA: TGCGCCAGCAAAGGAGGTCCTCTAGGGCAGAATCAGCCCCAGCATTTT

clone size: .
CDR3 length: 14
J gene: TRBJ2-1
D gene: TRBD2
V gene: TRBV7-2
CDR3 protein: CASSLVGTSREQFF
CDR3 DNA: TGTGCCAGCAGCTTAGTGGGGACTAGCAGGGAGCAGTTCTTC

clone size: .
CDR3 length: 15
J gene: TRBJ2-1
D gene: TRBD2
V gene: TRBV7-2
CDR3 protein: CASSSAGLAGGEQFF
CDR3 DNA: TGTGCCAGCAGCTCTGCGGGACTAGCGGGGGGTGAGCAGTTCTTC

clone size: .
CDR3 length: 15
J gene: TRBJ2-3
D gene: TRBD2
V gene: TRBV19
CDR3 protein: CASSTAGGGTDTQYF
CDR3 DNA: TGTGCCAGTAGTACCGCGGGGGGGGGCACAGATACGCAGTATTTT

clone size: .
CDR3 length: 16
J gene: TRBJ2-1
D gene: TRBD1
V gene: TRBV7-9
CDR3 protein: CASSPNTGTGNNEQFF
CDR3 DNA: TGTGCCAGCAGCCCAAATACCGGGACAGGGAACAATGAGCAGTTCTTC

clone size: .
CDR3 length: 14
J gene: TRBJ2-7
D gene: .
V gene: TRBV11-3
CDR3 protein: CASSLGGQSYEQYF
CDR3 DNA: TGTGCCAGCAGCTTAGGGGGACAATCCTACGAGCAGTACTTC

clone size: .
CDR3 length: 15
J gene: TRBJ2-7
D gene: .
V gene: TRBV25-1
CDR3 protein: CASSEFGQLGYEQYF
CDR3 DNA: TGTGCCAGCAGTGAATTTGGACAGCTCGGCTACGAGCAGTACTTC

clone size: .
CDR3 length: 15
J gene: TRBJ2-2
D gene: TRBD1
V gene: TRBV2
CDR3 protein: CASRGDSKNTGELFF
CDR3 DNA: TGTGCCAGCAGGGGGGACAGCAAGAACACCGGGGAGCTGTTTTTT

clone size: .
CDR3 length: 15
J gene: TRBJ1-5
D gene: TRBD1
V gene: TRBV13
CDR3 protein: CASSSAGTGHQPQHF
CDR3 DNA: TGTGCCAGCAGCTCCGCCGGGACAGGGCACCAGCCCCAGCATTTT